This TCR beta chain comes out of a study of OX40 agonist ivuxolimab in advanced cancers. V dropped 4 bases and J dropped 6; count of bases not matched to a gene: 4. The CDR3 loop spans 12 amino acids. In germline, CDR1 is SGDLS, CDR2 YYNGEE. TCRdb keeps only in-frame clones here, not all; method: immunoSEQ multiplex PCR. The sample includes over 55,000 clones, around 90% of them seen just once. This sequence originates from an adult with an advanced solid tumor such as melanoma, head and neck, liver or kidney cancer. The chain recombines TRBV9 with TRBJ2-7; 7 bases map to TRBD1. The source material was CD4+ or CD8+ T cells sorted from blood, sampled in a trial of the OX40 agonist ivuxolimab. This CDR3 reads CASSPQGFEQYF. The DNA of the CDR3 is TGTGCCAGCAGCCCACAGGGGTTCGAGCAGTACTTC. The full variable domain, in which reference TRBV9 and TRBJ2-7 provide the parts outside the CDR3, is DSGVTQTPKHLITATGQRVTLRCSPRSGDLSVYWYQQSLDQGLQFLIQYYNGEERAKGNILERFSAQQFPDLHSELNLSSLELGDSALYFCASSPQGFEQYFGPGTRLTVT.